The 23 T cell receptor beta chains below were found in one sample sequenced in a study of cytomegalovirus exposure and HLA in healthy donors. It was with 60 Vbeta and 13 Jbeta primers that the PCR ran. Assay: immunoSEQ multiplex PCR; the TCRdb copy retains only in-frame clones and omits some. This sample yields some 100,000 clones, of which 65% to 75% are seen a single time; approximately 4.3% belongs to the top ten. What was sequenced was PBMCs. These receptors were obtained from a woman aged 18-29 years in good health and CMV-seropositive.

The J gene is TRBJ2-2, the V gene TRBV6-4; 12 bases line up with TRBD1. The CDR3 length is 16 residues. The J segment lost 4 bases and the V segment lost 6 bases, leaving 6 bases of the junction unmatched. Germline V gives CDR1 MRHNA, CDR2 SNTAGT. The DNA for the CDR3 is TGTGCCAGCAGGCGGTCGGGACAGGGGGCCACCGGGGAGCTGTTTTTT. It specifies CASRRSGQGATGELFF.

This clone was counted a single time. Here the CDR3 DNA reads TGTGCCAGTAGTATAGGGGGAGCAGGCACTGAAGCTTTCTTT. Protein: CASSIGGAGTEAFF. The chain joins TRBV19 to TRBJ1-1; no firm D call. Trimming removed 1 base from V and 4 bases from J, with 10 bases in between. The germline V gene has CDR1 LNHDA and CDR2 SQIVND (reference sequence). The CDR3 covers 14 residues.

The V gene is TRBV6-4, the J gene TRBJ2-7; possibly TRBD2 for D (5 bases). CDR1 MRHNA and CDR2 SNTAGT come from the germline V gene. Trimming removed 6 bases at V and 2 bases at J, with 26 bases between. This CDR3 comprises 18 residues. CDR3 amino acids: CASSNEYLFRDKAYEQYF. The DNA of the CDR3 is TGTGCCAGCAGCAACGAATACTTATTCCGGGATAAAGCCTACGAGCAGTACTTC.

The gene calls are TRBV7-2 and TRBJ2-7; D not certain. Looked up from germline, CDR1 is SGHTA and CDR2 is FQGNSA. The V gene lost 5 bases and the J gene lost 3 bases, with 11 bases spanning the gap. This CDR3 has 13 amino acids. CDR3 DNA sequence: TGTGCCAGCAGCGTCGTGAGACACTACGAGCAGTACTTC. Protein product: CASSVVRHYEQYF.

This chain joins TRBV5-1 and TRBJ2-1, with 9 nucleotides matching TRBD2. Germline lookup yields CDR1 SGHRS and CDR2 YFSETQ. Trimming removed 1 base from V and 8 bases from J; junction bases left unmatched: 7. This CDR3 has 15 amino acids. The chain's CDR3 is CASSLPGTSLDEQFF. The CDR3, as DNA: TGCGCCAGCAGCTTGCCCGGGACTAGCCTCGATGAGCAGTTCTTC.

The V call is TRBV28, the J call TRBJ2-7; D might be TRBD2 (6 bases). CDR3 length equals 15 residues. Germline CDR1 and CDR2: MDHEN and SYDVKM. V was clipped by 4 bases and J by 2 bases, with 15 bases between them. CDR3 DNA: TGTGCCAGCAGTTCCCAAGCGGGTGTAGCCTACGAGCAGTACTTC. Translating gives CASSSQAGVAYEQYF.

Here the CDR3 reads CASSPGTIRETQYF. In nucleotides, the CDR3 is TGTGCCAGCAGCCCGGGGACTATCCGAGAGACCCAGTACTTC. The chain couples TRBV5-4 to TRBJ2-5; 7 positions match TRBD2. Per germline, CDR1 SGHNT and CDR2 YYREEE (reference sequence). The CDR3 is 14 amino acids. V was pared by 4 bases and J by 4 bases, with 7 bases of the junction left unmatched.

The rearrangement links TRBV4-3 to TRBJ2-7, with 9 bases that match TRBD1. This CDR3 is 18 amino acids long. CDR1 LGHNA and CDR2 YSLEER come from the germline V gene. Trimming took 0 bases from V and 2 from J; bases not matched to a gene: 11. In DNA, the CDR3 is TGCGCCAGCAGCCAAGATTCGACAGGGGGTCTTGGGACCTACGAGCAGTACTTC. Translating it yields CASSQDSTGGLGTYEQYF.

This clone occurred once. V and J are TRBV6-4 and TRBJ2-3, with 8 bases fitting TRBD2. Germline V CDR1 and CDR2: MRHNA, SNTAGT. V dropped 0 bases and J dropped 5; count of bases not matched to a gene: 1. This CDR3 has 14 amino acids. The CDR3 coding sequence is TGTGCCAGCAGTGACTCGAGCGGGAGAGATACGCAGTATTTT. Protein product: CASSDSSGRDTQYF.

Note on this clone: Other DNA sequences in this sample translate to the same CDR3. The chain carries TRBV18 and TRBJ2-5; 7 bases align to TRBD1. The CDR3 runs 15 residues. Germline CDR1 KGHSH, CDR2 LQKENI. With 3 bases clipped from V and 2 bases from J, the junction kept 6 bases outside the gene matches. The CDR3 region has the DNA TGTGCCAGCTCACCCCGGGCAGGGGGACAAGAGACCCAGTACTTC. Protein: CASSPRAGGQETQYF.

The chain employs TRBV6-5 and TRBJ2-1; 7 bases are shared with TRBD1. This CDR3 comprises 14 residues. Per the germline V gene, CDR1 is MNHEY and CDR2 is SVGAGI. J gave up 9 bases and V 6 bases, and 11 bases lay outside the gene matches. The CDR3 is CASRAGTVSGEQFF. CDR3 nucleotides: TGTGCCAGCAGGGCCGGGACAGTGAGCGGTGAGCAGTTCTTC.

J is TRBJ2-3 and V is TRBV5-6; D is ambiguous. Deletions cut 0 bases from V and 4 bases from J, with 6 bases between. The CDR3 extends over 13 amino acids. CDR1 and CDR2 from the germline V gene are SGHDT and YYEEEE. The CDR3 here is CASSLALPDTQYF. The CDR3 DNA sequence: TGTGCCAGCAGCTTGGCCCTCCCAGATACGCAGTATTTT.

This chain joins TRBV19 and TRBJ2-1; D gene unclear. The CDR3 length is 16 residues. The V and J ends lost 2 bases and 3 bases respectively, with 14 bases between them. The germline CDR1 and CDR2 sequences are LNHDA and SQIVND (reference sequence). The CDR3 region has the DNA TGTGCCAGTAGTATAAACGATAACGCGTTCTACAATGAGCAGTTCTTC. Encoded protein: CASSINDNAFYNEQFF. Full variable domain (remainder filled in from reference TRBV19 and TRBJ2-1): DGGITQSPKYLFRKEGQNVTLSCEQNLNHDAMYWYRQDPGQGLRLIYYSQIVNDFQKGDIAEGYSVSREKKESFPLTVTSAQKNPTAFYLCASSINDNAFYNEQFFGPGTRLTVL.

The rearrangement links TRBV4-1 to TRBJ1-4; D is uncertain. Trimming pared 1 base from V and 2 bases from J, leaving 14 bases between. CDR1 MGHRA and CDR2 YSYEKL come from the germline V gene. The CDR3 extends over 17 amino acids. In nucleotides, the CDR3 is TGCGCCAGCAGCCAAGTGGACTTGGGTTTCACTAATGAAAAACTGTTTTTT. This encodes CASSQVDLGFTNEKLFF.

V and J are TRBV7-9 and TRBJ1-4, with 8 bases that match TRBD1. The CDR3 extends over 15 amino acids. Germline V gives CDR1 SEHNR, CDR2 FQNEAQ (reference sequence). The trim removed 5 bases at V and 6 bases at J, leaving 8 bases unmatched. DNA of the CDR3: TGTGCCAGCAGCGTCGACAGGGGCGCAGATGAAAAACTGTTTTTT. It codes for CASSVDRGADEKLFF.

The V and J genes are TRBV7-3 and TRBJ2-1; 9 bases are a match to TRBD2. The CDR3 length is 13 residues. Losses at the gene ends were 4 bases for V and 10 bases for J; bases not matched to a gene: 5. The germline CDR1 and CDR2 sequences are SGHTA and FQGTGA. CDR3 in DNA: TGTGCCAGCAGCTCTCTAGCGGGATACGAGCAGTTCTTC. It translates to CASSSLAGYEQFF.

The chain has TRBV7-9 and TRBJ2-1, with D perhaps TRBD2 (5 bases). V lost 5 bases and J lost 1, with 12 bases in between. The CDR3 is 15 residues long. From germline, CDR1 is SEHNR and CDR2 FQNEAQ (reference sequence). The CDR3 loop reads CASSPLSASYNEQFF. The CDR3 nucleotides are TGTGCCAGCAGCCCTCTTAGCGCATCCTACAATGAGCAGTTCTTC.

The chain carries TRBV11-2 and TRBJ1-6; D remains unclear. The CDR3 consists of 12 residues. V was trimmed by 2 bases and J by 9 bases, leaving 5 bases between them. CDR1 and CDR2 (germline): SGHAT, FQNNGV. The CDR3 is CASSLTSSPLHF. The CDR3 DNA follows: TGTGCCAGCAGCTTAACTTCTTCACCCCTCCACTTT. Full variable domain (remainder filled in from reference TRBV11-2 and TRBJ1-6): EAGVAQSPRYKIIEKRQSVAFWCNPISGHATLYWYQQILGQGPKLLIQFQNNGVVDDSQLPKDRFSAERLKGVDSTLKIQPAKLEDSAVYLCASSLTSSPLHFGNGTRLTVT.

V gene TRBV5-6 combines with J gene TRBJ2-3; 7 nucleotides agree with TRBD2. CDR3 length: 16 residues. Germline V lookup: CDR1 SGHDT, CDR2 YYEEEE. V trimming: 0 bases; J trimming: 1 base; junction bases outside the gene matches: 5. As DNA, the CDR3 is TGTGCCAGCAGCTTGGCCTTGGGGGGGGGCACAGATACGCAGTATTTT. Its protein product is CASSLALGGGTDTQYF.

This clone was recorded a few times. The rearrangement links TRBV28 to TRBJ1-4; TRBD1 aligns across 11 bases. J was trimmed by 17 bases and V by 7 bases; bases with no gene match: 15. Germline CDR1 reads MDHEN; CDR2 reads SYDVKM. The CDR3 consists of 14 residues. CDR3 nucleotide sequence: TGTGCCAGCACCGGGAGGACAGGGGGCCGGAAGATCTTTTTT. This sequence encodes CASTGRTGGRKIFF.

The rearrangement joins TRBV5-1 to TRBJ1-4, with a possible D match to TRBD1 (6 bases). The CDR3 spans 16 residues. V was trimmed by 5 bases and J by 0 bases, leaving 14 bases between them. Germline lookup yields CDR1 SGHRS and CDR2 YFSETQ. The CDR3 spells CASSGDRSSTNEKLFF. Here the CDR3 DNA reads TGCGCCAGCAGTGGCGACAGGAGCTCAACTAATGAAAAACTGTTTTTT.

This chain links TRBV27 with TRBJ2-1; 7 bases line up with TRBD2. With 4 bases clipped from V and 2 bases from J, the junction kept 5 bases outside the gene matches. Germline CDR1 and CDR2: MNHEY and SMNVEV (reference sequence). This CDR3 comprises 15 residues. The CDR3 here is CASSSIAGPYNEQFF. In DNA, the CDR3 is TGTGCCAGCAGTTCGATAGCGGGTCCCTACAATGAGCAGTTCTTC.

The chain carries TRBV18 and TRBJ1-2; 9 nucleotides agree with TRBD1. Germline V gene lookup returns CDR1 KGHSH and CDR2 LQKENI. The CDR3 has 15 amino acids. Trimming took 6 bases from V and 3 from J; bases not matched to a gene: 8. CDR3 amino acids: CASSWGQGGDYGYTF. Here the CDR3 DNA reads TGTGCCAGCTCGTGGGGACAGGGAGGAGACTATGGCTACACCTTC.